Presented here are 31 T cell receptor beta chains from one specimen sequenced in a study of T-cell memory formation after mild COVID-19. TCRdb reprocessed the 5' RACE reads with MiXCR, giving one entry per CDR3 protein. The sample holds approximately 42,000 distinct CDR3 sequences, roughly 7% seen once. Input material: PBMCs or a T cell subset sorted from them (not recorded which). These receptors all stem from an adult who had mild COVID-19 (a few samples of this study predate the infection). Cell type and time point are not known.

This clonotype was found many times. The chain combines TRBV3-1 with TRBJ2-5; a weak D match, TRBD2 (5 bases). Germline CDR1 LGHDT, CDR2 YNNKEL (reference sequence). Trimming took 6 bases from V and 2 from J, leaving 7 bases between them. The CDR3 has 12 amino acids. This CDR3 is CASRGEQETQYF. The CDR3 coding sequence is TGTGCCAGCAGGGGAGAACAAGAGACCCAGTACTTC.

This clonotype was recorded many times. The J gene is TRBJ1-1, the V gene TRBV3-1; 8 positions agree with TRBD1. Germline V gene data show CDR1 as LGHDT and CDR2 as YNNKEL (reference sequence). This CDR3 is 13 amino acids long. The junction had 3 bases not matched to a gene; V was cut back by 4 bases and J by 5 bases. The CDR3 nucleotides are TGTGCCAGCAGCCTCAGGGGGCGGACTGAAGCTTTCTTT. Translation: CASSLRGRTEAFF.

The genes are TRBV12-3 or TRBV12-4 and TRBJ2-2; D call uncertain. V lost 6 bases and J lost 6, with 11 bases in between. The CDR3 runs 13 residues. The CDR3 DNA reads TGTGCCAGCAGCCCGGGCGGCGCCGGGGAGCTGTTTTTT. As protein: CASSPGGAGELFF.

This clonotype has at least ten counts. The chain has TRBV7-9 and TRBJ2-4, with 9 bases identical to TRBD2. This CDR3 is built from 18 residues. The V and J ends lost 1 base and 3 bases, in that order; junction bases with no gene match: 10. CDR1 SEHNR and CDR2 FQNEAQ come from the germline V gene (reference sequence). The CDR3 reads CASSLGGLSGSGKNIQYF. The CDR3 DNA is TGTGCCAGCAGCTTAGGGGGCCTTAGCGGGAGCGGCAAAAACATTCAGTACTTC.

Ten or more counts support this clonotype. The rearrangement joins TRBV21-1 to TRBJ2-1; the listed D gene, TRBD1, was not tested against the DNA. TRBV21-1 is recorded as a pseudogene. This CDR3 region has 17 residues. The CDR3 region has the DNA TGTGCCAGCAGCCGCTTCTGGGAGGGGGCTAGTATGAATGAGCAGTTCTTC. This translates into CASSRFWEGASMNEQFF.

V and J are TRBV27 and TRBJ2-2; 8 nucleotides align to TRBD1. The J segment lost 1 base and the V segment lost 5 bases, leaving 6 bases of the junction unmatched. CDR1 and CDR2 (germline): MNHEY, SMNVEV (reference sequence). The CDR3 is 16 amino acids. CDR3 DNA: TGTGCCAGCAGTCCTTGGGACAGGTTGAACACCGGGGAGCTGTTTTTT. Its protein product is CASSPWDRLNTGELFF.

This clonotype was seen at least ten times. The rearrangement joins TRBV12-3 or TRBV12-4 to TRBJ2-3; D is ambiguous. The CDR3 has 12 amino acids. Trimming took off 2 bases at V and 2 bases at J, with 2 bases between the two ends. The CDR3 DNA reads TGTGCCAGCAGTTTACACACAGATACGCAGTATTTT. Residues: CASSLHTDTQYF.

V gene TRBV6-6 combines with J gene TRBJ1-1; 9 nucleotides align to TRBD1. Germline V gives CDR1 MNHNY, CDR2 SVGAGI (reference sequence). V lost 5 bases, J lost 1 base, and 5 bases stayed unmatched. This CDR3 region has 15 residues. The CDR3 protein is CASSNPGQGNTEAFF. The CDR3 coding sequence is TGTGCCAGCAGTAATCCGGGACAGGGGAACACTGAAGCTTTCTTT.

This clonotype came up many times. The V call is TRBV2, the J call TRBJ2-3; tentative D call: TRBD1 (5 bases). This CDR3 has 13 residues. CDR1 and CDR2 (germline): SNHLY, FYNNEI. V lost 7 bases and J lost 3, with 11 bases in between. In nucleotides, the CDR3 is TGTGCCAGCACCCTGGGGCGTACAGATACGCAGTATTTT. Translated, it gives CASTLGRTDTQYF.

This clonotype showed up many times. The V and J genes are TRBV15 and TRBJ2-3; no definite D call. CDR1 and CDR2 (germline): LNHNV, YYDKDF (reference sequence). This CDR3 is built from 15 residues. V was cut by 5 bases and J by 0 bases, with 12 bases left in between. The CDR3 is CATSANRASTDTQYF. The CDR3 DNA follows: TGTGCCACCAGCGCAAACCGGGCTAGCACAGATACGCAGTATTTT.

This clonotype was observed at least ten times. The chain carries TRBV7-2 and TRBJ2-7; a possible D gene is TRBD2 (6 bases). The V end was cut by 2 bases, the J end by 4 bases, with 9 bases between. This CDR3 region has 13 residues. In germline, CDR1 is SGHTA, CDR2 FQGNSA. The CDR3 region is CASSLSGQYEQYF. CDR3 bases: TGTGCCAGCAGCTTAAGCGGGCAATACGAGCAGTACTTC. The full variable domain, completed using reference TRBV7-2 and TRBJ2-7, is GAGVSQSPSNKVTEKGKDVELRCDPISGHTALYWYRQSLGQGLEFLIYFQGNSAPDKSGLPSDRFSAERTGGSVSTLTIQRTQQEDSAVYLCASSLSGQYEQYFGPGTRLTVT.

This clonotype was seen a few times. The rearrangement links TRBV6-6 to TRBJ2-5, with D maybe TRBD2 (7 bases). The V gene lost 6 bases and the J gene lost 5 bases, with 16 bases spanning the gap. This CDR3 region has 14 residues. Germline-derived CDR1 and CDR2 are MNHNY and SVGAGI (reference sequence). The CDR3, as DNA: TGTGCCAGCAGAACAGGCCGGGGGGCCGAGACCCAGTACTTC. Its protein product is CASRTGRGAETQYF.

This clonotype was observed at least ten times. This chain links TRBV30 with TRBJ1-1; D is uncertain. Germline CDR1 reads GTSNPN; CDR2 reads SVGIG (reference sequence). The CDR3 is made up of 13 amino acids. Trimming cost V 5 bases and J 0 bases, with 10 bases left between them. CDR3 sequence (DNA): TGTGCCTGGTCACACTTTATGAACACTGAAGCTTTCTTT. This encodes CAWSHFMNTEAFF. Looking up the rest from reference TRBV30 and TRBJ1-1 gives the full variable domain: SQTIHQWPATLVQPVGSPLSLECTVEGTSNPNLYWYRQAAGRGLQLLFYSVGIGQISSEVPQNLSASRPQDRQFILSSKKLLLSDSGFYLCAWSHFMNTEAFFGQGTRLTVV.

The chain links TRBV10-3 to TRBJ2-7; the D gene is possibly TRBD1 (6 bases). Trimming stripped 6 bases from V and 2 bases from J, with 17 bases between. This CDR3 contains 15 residues. Germline CDR1 ENHRY, CDR2 SYGVKD. The CDR3 nucleotides read TGTGCCATCAGGGTTGACAGGACGCCAACCTACGAGCAGTACTTC. It codes for CAIRVDRTPTYEQYF.

This clonotype was found many times. The CDR3 spells CASSPSRTDSYEQYF. The CDR3, as DNA: TGTGCCAGCAGCCCCAGCCGGACCGACTCCTACGAGCAGTACTTC. The V call is TRBV4-2, the J call TRBJ2-7; D call uncertain. CDR1 is LGHNA and CDR2 is YNFKEQ in the germline V gene. V lost 4 bases to trimming and J lost 0 bases, with 13 bases between them. The CDR3 has 15 amino acids.

The chain joins TRBV18 to TRBJ1-1; D not certain. V shed 0 bases and J shed 6 bases, with 11 bases lying between them. The germline V gene has CDR1 KGHSH and CDR2 LQKENI. The CDR3 length is 14 residues. CDR3 sequence: CASSPPRGGAEAFF. CDR3 nucleotide sequence: TGTGCCAGCTCACCACCACGGGGAGGCGCTGAAGCTTTCTTT.

This clonotype was detected only a few times. The CDR3 loop is CASYTRRKGDTQYF. CDR3 bases: TGTGCCAGCTATACTAGAAGAAAAGGAGATACGCAGTATTTT. The chain is built from TRBV12-3 or TRBV12-4 and TRBJ2-3; a weak D match, TRBD2 (5 bases). The V gene lost 8 bases and the J gene lost 5 bases, with 17 bases spanning the gap. The length of the CDR3 is 14 residues.

The V call is TRBV5-1, the J call TRBJ1-4; 9 bases are shared with TRBD1. The CDR3 length is 14 residues. The J segment lost 5 bases and the V segment lost 4 bases, leaving 3 bases of the junction unmatched. Germline lookup yields CDR1 SGHRS and CDR2 YFSETQ. CDR3 nucleotides: TGCGCCAGCAGCCACGGGACAGGGAATGAAAAACTGTTTTTT. Its translation: CASSHGTGNEKLFF. The full variable domain, completed using reference TRBV5-1 and TRBJ1-4, is KAGVTQTPRYLIKTRGQQVTLSCSPISGHRSVSWYQQTPGQGLQFLFEYFSETQRNKGNFPGRFSGRQFSNSRSEMNVSTLELGDSALYLCASSHGTGNEKLFFGSGTQLSVL.

V usage is TRBV29-1 and J usage is TRBJ1-5; TRBD1 is a possible D gene (5 bases). Trimming took off 4 bases at V and 7 bases at J, with 14 bases between the two ends. Germline lookup yields CDR1 SQVTM and CDR2 ANQGSEA. The CDR3 spans 13 residues. This chain's CDR3 is CSVGPGGKQPQHF. In nucleotides, the CDR3 is TGCAGCGTTGGGCCCGGGGGGAAGCAGCCCCAGCATTTT. The variable domain in full, with the rest retrieved from reference TRBV29-1 and TRBJ1-5, is SAVISQKPSRDICQRGTSLTIQCQVDSQVTMMFWYRQQPGQSLTLIATANQGSEATYESGFVIDKFPISRPNLTFSTLTVSNMSPEDSSIYLCSVGPGGKQPQHFGDGTRLSIL.

This clonotype was observed many times. V gene TRBV7-2 combines with J gene TRBJ2-7, with 14 bases identical to TRBD2. The length of the CDR3 is 15 residues. V dropped 1 base and J dropped 7; count of bases not matched to a gene: 3. The germline V gene has CDR1 SGHTA and CDR2 FQGNSA. CDR3 amino acids: CASSLGGLAGEEQYF. The CDR3 nucleotides are TGTGCCAGCAGCTTAGGGGGACTAGCGGGAGAAGAGCAGTACTTC.

This clonotype was seen at least ten times. Here the CDR3 DNA reads TGTGCCAGCAGTTTCTCCCAGGGTGCAGATACGCAGTATTTT. It is translated as CASSFSQGADTQYF. The gene calls are TRBV12-3 or TRBV12-4 and TRBJ2-3; TRBD1 is a possible D gene (5 bases). V lost 3 bases and J lost 4, with 11 bases in between. This CDR3 is 14 amino acids long.

This clonotype was recorded at least ten times. V and J are TRBV27 and TRBJ2-1, with a possible D match to TRBD1 (6 bases). This CDR3 has 17 residues. CDR1 is MNHEY and CDR2 is SMNVEV in the germline V gene (reference sequence). V was clipped by 5 bases and J by 4 bases, with 21 bases between them. This CDR3 is CASSARTGIGAYNEQFF. In nucleotides, the CDR3 is TGTGCCAGCAGTGCCCGAACAGGGATAGGGGCATACAATGAGCAGTTCTTC.

The chain links TRBV20-1 to TRBJ1-3; the D gene is possibly TRBD1 (6 bases). Germline V gives CDR1 DFQATT, CDR2 SNEGSKA (reference sequence). The length of the CDR3 is 17 residues. V was pared by 1 base and J by 0 bases, with 16 bases between. For the CDR3, the DNA is TGCAGTGCTAGAGTGCAGGGGTTATCACTCTCTGGAAACACCATATATTTT. Translation gives CSARVQGLSLSGNTIYF.

At least ten counts were recorded for this clonotype. The V and J genes are TRBV9 and TRBJ2-5, with 8 positions matching TRBD1. The CDR3 sequence is 15 residues long. The V gene's germline CDR1 is SGDLS and CDR2 YYNGEE. Trimming took 3 bases from V and 5 from J; bases not matched to a gene: 9. CDR3 nucleotides: TGTGCCAGCAGCGAGGAACAGGGGGGAGGTGAGACCCAGTACTTC. It translates to CASSEEQGGGETQYF.

The V and J genes are TRBV7-2 and TRBJ1-5; D gene uncertain. The CDR3 length is 14 residues. Trimming removed 4 bases at V and 9 bases at J, with 16 bases between. Per the germline V gene, CDR1 is SGHTA and CDR2 is FQGNSA. In nucleotides, the CDR3 is TGTGCCAGCAGCTCCCCAAACAGCTTACTGCCCCAGCATTTT. It is translated as CASSSPNSLLPQHF. The full variable domain, in which reference TRBV7-2 and TRBJ1-5 provide the parts outside the CDR3, is GAGVSQSPSNKVTEKGKDVELRCDPISGHTALYWYRQSLGQGLEFLIYFQGNSAPDKSGLPSDRFSAERTGGSVSTLTIQRTQQEDSAVYLCASSSPNSLLPQHFGDGTRLSIL.

The table lists this clonotype with many counts. The V gene is TRBV2, the J gene TRBJ2-2; D unresolved. V shed 4 bases and J shed 5 bases, with 8 bases lying between them. Germline CDR1 and CDR2: SNHLY and FYNNEI. CDR3 length equals 13 residues. The CDR3 protein is CASSVWPTGELFF. CDR3 coding DNA: TGTGCCAGCAGTGTATGGCCAACCGGGGAGCTGTTTTTT.

The table lists this clonotype with a few counts. This rearrangement joins TRBV20-1 to TRBJ2-7; the match to TRBD2 covers 9 bases. With V trimmed by 5 bases and J by 3 bases, 14 bases remained unmatched. CDR1 and CDR2 (germline): DFQATT, SNEGSKA (reference sequence). This CDR3 has 16 amino acids. In DNA, the CDR3 is TGCAGTGCTGAATCCACCTTAGCGGGAGCGATCTACGAGCAGTACTTC. It codes for CSAESTLAGAIYEQYF.

This clonotype was seen a handful of times. The chain combines TRBV6-9 with TRBJ2-5, with D perhaps matching TRBD1 (5 bases). The V gene's germline CDR1 is MNHGY and CDR2 SVAAGI. Trimming pared 7 bases from V and 1 base from J, leaving 10 bases between. This CDR3 contains 13 residues. The CDR3 reads CASITTAQETQYF. The CDR3 DNA reads TGTGCCAGCATAACGACAGCCCAAGAGACCCAGTACTTC.

This clonotype has at least ten counts. The gene calls are TRBV5-1 and TRBJ2-7; 7 bases agree with TRBD1. This CDR3 has 14 amino acids. The ends lost 0 bases at V and 6 bases at J; junction bases unmatched: 6. Germline lookup yields CDR1 SGHRS and CDR2 YFSETQ. CDR3 bases: TGCGCCAGCAGCTTGGGACAGGGCTCTGGCGAGCAGTACTTC. The encoded protein is CASSLGQGSGEQYF.

Of note for this clonotype: A much more abundant neighbour one base away suggests this may be a read error. This chain joins TRBV7-8 and TRBJ1-2, with 7 bases matching TRBD1. Trimming took 6 bases from V and 3 from J; bases not matched to a gene: 13. CDR3 length: 16 residues. The germline V gene encodes CDR1 SGHVS and CDR2 FQNEAQ. Here the CDR3 DNA reads TGTGCCAGCAGATTCGCACAAGACAGGGTGGACTATGGCTACACCTTC. This sequence encodes CASRFAQDRVDYGYTF.

At least ten counts were recorded for this clonotype. The V call is TRBV11-2, the J call TRBJ2-3, with D possibly being TRBD1 or TRBD2 (5 bases each). The CDR3 consists of 14 residues. V was pared by 0 bases and J by 6 bases, with 10 bases between. Germline V lookup: CDR1 SGHAT, CDR2 FQNNGV. The CDR3: CASSLDLGTDTQYF. CDR3 DNA: TGTGCCAGCAGCTTAGATCTAGGGACGGATACGCAGTATTTT.